One sample yielded the 25 T cell receptor beta chains listed below, sequenced in a study of OX40 agonist ivuxolimab in advanced cancers. The repertoire was sequenced with immunoSEQ multiplex PCR; TCRdb's copy has only in-frame clones and lacks some. The table includes 62,000 or so clones, roughly four fifths detected once. This material consisted of CD4+ or CD8+ T cells sorted from blood, taken in a trial of the OX40 agonist ivuxolimab. The receptors come from an adult with an advanced solid tumor such as melanoma, head and neck, liver or kidney cancer.

The rearrangement uses TRBV20-1 and TRBJ1-1; 8 nucleotides match TRBD1. The junction had 6 bases not matched to a gene; V was cut back by 5 bases and J by 10 bases. CDR3 size: 11 residues. Germline CDR1 is DFQATT and CDR2 is SNEGSKA (reference sequence). This chain's CDR3 is CSAYSGTGAFF. The CDR3 DNA reads as TGCAGTGCTTATTCCGGGACAGGAGCTTTCTTT.

The chain links TRBV6-5 to TRBJ2-5; 9 nucleotides match TRBD1. J was trimmed by 3 bases and V by 9 bases; bases with no gene match: 8. Germline V gene sequence: CDR1 MNHEY, CDR2 SVGAGI. The CDR3 is 14 amino acids. CDR3 DNA: TGTGCCAGTAAAGACTGGACAGGGGAAGAGACCCAGTACTTC. Amino acids: CASKDWTGEETQYF.

This chain uses TRBV4-2 with TRBJ1-1, with unresolved D. The CDR3 is made up of 15 amino acids. V was shortened by 5 bases and J by 3 bases, with 16 bases between the two germline ends. Germline V gene sequence: CDR1 LGHNA, CDR2 YNFKEQ. For the CDR3, the DNA is TGTGCCAGCAGCTGGTACGAGGGCTTGGACACTGAAGCTTTCTTT. It translates to CASSWYEGLDTEAFF.

V and J are TRBV6-1 and TRBJ1-3, with TRBD1 as a possible D gene (5 bases). This CDR3 has 15 amino acids. CDR1 is MNHNS, CDR2 SASEGT, per germline. The V end was cut by 6 bases, the J end by 2 bases, with 14 bases between. The CDR3 DNA reads TGTGCCAGCAGCCCGGTGGGCAGGGCTGGAAACACCATATATTTT. Protein: CASSPVGRAGNTIYF.

This clone appeared once. The chain joins TRBV4-2 to TRBJ2-7, with 9 bases identical to TRBD2. The trim removed 0 bases at V and 3 bases at J, leaving 6 bases unmatched. The CDR3 covers 16 residues. Germline V gene lookup returns CDR1 LGHNA and CDR2 YNFKEQ. CDR3 residues: CASSQDGASGNYEQYF. DNA of the CDR3: TGTGCCAGCAGCCAAGACGGAGCTAGCGGGAACTACGAGCAGTACTTC.

V and J are TRBV11-3 and TRBJ2-5, with D unresolved. This CDR3 has 13 amino acids. Trimming removed 3 bases at V and 4 bases at J, with 9 bases between. Germline V lookup: CDR1 SGHNT, CDR2 YENEEA. CDR3 sequence reads: CASSFGLSETQYF. The CDR3 DNA reads TGTGCCAGCAGCTTTGGGTTGTCAGAGACCCAGTACTTC.

The chain recombines TRBV19 with TRBJ2-2; no clear D. Germline CDR1 reads LNHDA; CDR2 reads SQIVND (reference sequence). This CDR3 region has 13 residues. Trimming shortened V by 3 bases and J by 6 bases, and 8 bases separated the two germline ends. CDR3: CASSMGLSGELFF. The DNA for the CDR3 is TGTGCCAGTAGTATGGGTCTCTCCGGGGAGCTGTTTTTT.

This chain connects TRBV4-3 to TRBJ1-4; no definite D call. The CDR3 has 15 amino acids. Trimming took 0 bases from V and 0 from J, leaving 5 bases between them. Germline loops: CDR1 LGHNA, CDR2 YSLEER. DNA of the CDR3: TGCGCCAGCAGCCAAGATCACGCAACTAATGAAAAACTGTTTTTT. Residues: CASSQDHATNEKLFF.

V and J are TRBV15 and TRBJ2-1; D might be TRBD2 (5 bases). V was shortened by 0 bases and J by 4 bases, with 13 bases between the two germline ends. Germline V CDR1 and CDR2: LNHNV, YYDKDF (reference sequence). The CDR3 runs to 16 residues. The CDR3 nucleotides are TGTGCCACCAGCAGAGATAGTACGGGAAAGTACAATGAGCAGTTCTTC. This encodes CATSRDSTGKYNEQFF.

V is TRBV5-4 and J is TRBJ2-4, with D hard to call. CDR3 length: 14 amino acids. Germline values: CDR1 SGHNT, CDR2 YYREEE (reference sequence). V was trimmed by 4 bases and J by 2 bases, leaving 10 bases between them. The CDR3 sequence is CASSLPSSKNIQYF. In nucleotides, the CDR3 is TGTGCCAGCAGCCTCCCTTCTTCCAAAAACATTCAGTACTTC. The variable domain in full, completed from reference TRBV5-4 and TRBJ2-4, reads ETGVTQSPTHLIKTRGQQVTLRCSSQSGHNTVSWYQQALGQGPQFIFQYYREEENGRGNFPPRFSGLQFPNYSSELNVNALELDDSALYLCASSLPSSKNIQYFGAGTRLSVL.

V and J are TRBV19 and TRBJ1-5, with TRBD1 matching 8 bases. The V segment lost 6 bases and the J segment 7 bases; nucleotides outside the gene matches: 11. Germline loops: CDR1 LNHDA, CDR2 SQIVND (reference sequence). The CDR3 runs to 15 residues. CDR3 nucleotides: TGTGCCAGTAGGTACACCTTGGACAGGGACCAGCCCCAGCATTTT. Residues: CASRYTLDRDQPQHF.

V gene TRBV9 combines with J gene TRBJ2-7; 9 bases fit TRBD2. Per germline, CDR1 SGDLS and CDR2 YYNGEE. The CDR3 is 15 amino acids. Trimming took 2 bases from V and 2 from J; bases not matched to a gene: 5. The CDR3 reads CASSVSSGGTYEQYF. As DNA, the CDR3 is TGTGCCAGCAGCGTGAGCAGCGGGGGGACCTACGAGCAGTACTTC. Full variable domain (rest looked up from reference TRBV9 and TRBJ2-7): DSGVTQTPKHLITATGQRVTLRCSPRSGDLSVYWYQQSLDQGLQFLIQYYNGEERAKGNILERFSAQQFPDLHSELNLSSLELGDSALYFCASSVSSGGTYEQYFGPGTRLTVT.

The chain links TRBV7-9 to TRBJ2-3, with TRBD2 identical over 8 bases. The CDR3 runs to 15 residues. The germline gives CDR1 SEHNR, CDR2 FQNEAQ (reference sequence). With 9 bases clipped from V and 2 bases from J, the junction kept 10 bases outside the gene matches. CDR3 bases: TGTGCCAGTCAAGCGGGGCGGGGGGCCACAGATACGCAGTATTTT. Translated: CASQAGRGATDTQYF.

The CDR3 region is CASTVFGQPQHF. The CDR3 coding sequence is TGTGCCAGCACTGTTTTTGGTCAGCCCCAGCATTTT. The chain couples TRBV19 to TRBJ1-5; D is ambiguous. Germline CDR1 is LNHDA and CDR2 is SQIVND (reference sequence). The germline V and J ends were trimmed by 9 bases and 6 bases, with 12 bases remaining between them. The CDR3 extends over 12 amino acids.

This chain links TRBV7-9 with TRBJ2-1; 9 positions agree with TRBD2. Germline V gene lookup returns CDR1 SEHNR and CDR2 FQNEAQ (reference sequence). Trimming at V came to 9 bases and at J to 0 bases, leaving 0 bases not matched to a gene. This CDR3 spans 13 amino acids. This CDR3 reads CASSGGSYNEQFF. The DNA of the CDR3 is TGTGCCAGTAGCGGGGGCTCCTACAATGAGCAGTTCTTC.

This clone was observed a single time. V usage is TRBV11-2 and J usage is TRBJ1-1, with D maybe TRBD1 (6 bases). Germline V lookup: CDR1 SGHAT, CDR2 FQNNGV. This CDR3 is 13 amino acids long. V was shortened by 0 bases and J by 4 bases, with 6 bases between the two germline ends. DNA of the CDR3: TGTGCCAGCAGCTTAGAGACAGGCACTGAAGCTTTCTTT. Protein: CASSLETGTEAFF.

This clone was detected a few times. Other DNA sequences from this sample encode an identical CDR3 as well. CDR3 loop: CASSPGPNYEQYF. The CDR3 nucleotides are TGTGCCAGCAGCCCCGGACCTAACTACGAGCAGTACTTC. The chain employs TRBV7-6 and TRBJ2-7, with no clear D. Trimming took off 5 bases at V and 3 bases at J, with 11 bases between the two ends. The CDR3 spans 13 residues. From germline, CDR1 is SGHVS and CDR2 FNYEAQ.

The chain carries TRBV7-9 and TRBJ2-1; no definite D call. CDR1 SEHNR and CDR2 FQNEAQ come from the germline V gene (reference sequence). This CDR3 comprises 16 residues. Trimming removed 1 base from V and 0 bases from J, with 10 bases in between. CDR3 bases: TGTGCCAGCAGCTTAGGGGCTTTGAGCTCCTACAATGAGCAGTTCTTC. It translates to CASSLGALSSYNEQFF. The entire variable domain, with the rest obtained from reference TRBV7-9 and TRBJ2-1, is as follows: DTGVSQNPRHKITKRGQNVTFRCDPISEHNRLYWYRQTLGQGPEFLTYFQNEAQLEKSRLLSDRFSAERPKGSFSTLEIQRTEQGDSAMYLCASSLGALSSYNEQFFGPGTRLTVL.

This clone showed up just once. The V gene is TRBV7-9, the J gene TRBJ1-2; 9 nucleotides line up with TRBD1. Trimming took 3 bases from V and 6 from J; bases not matched to a gene: 8. Germline CDR1 reads SEHNR; CDR2 reads FQNEAQ (reference sequence). This CDR3 region has 15 residues. The CDR3 loop reads CASSFKGQGSHGYTF. As DNA, the CDR3 is TGTGCCAGCAGCTTTAAAGGACAGGGGTCACATGGCTACACCTTC. The full variable domain, its missing parts supplied by reference TRBV7-9 and TRBJ1-2, is DTGVSQNPRHKITKRGQNVTFRCDPISEHNRLYWYRQTLGQGPEFLTYFQNEAQLEKSRLLSDRFSAERPKGSFSTLEIQRTEQGDSAMYLCASSFKGQGSHGYTFGSGTRLTVV.

The chain combines TRBV28 with TRBJ1-5; a possible D gene is TRBD1 (5 bases). This CDR3 is 15 amino acids long. The germline CDR1 and CDR2 sequences are MDHEN and SYDVKM. Trimming shortened V by 6 bases and J by 1 base, and 13 bases separated the two germline ends. This chain's CDR3 is CASRLVGVSNQPQHF. The CDR3 coding sequence is TGTGCCAGCAGGCTGGTGGGGGTAAGCAATCAGCCCCAGCATTTT.

The rearrangement links TRBV27 to TRBJ2-7; TRBD1 agrees at 10 bases. J lost 4 bases, V lost 5 bases, and 8 bases had no gene match. Germline lookup yields CDR1 MNHEY and CDR2 SMNVEV (reference sequence). This CDR3 spans 15 amino acids. In DNA form, the CDR3 reads TGTGCCAGCAGTGCCCTCGGGACAGGGGTGTACGAGCAGTACTTC. Its protein product is CASSALGTGVYEQYF.

The rearrangement joins TRBV30 to TRBJ2-1; 7 positions match TRBD2. The V gene end was trimmed by 3 bases and the J gene end by 0 bases; junction bases not matched to a gene: 8. The CDR3 has 16 amino acids. Germline V lookup: CDR1 GTSNPN, CDR2 SVGIG (reference sequence). The CDR3 spells CAWRTLRGSSYNEQFF. In DNA, the CDR3 is TGTGCCTGGAGAACCCTGCGGGGGAGCTCCTACAATGAGCAGTTCTTC.

The chain employs TRBV20-1 and TRBJ2-7; no reliable D call. The CDR3 contains 10 residues. The germline V and J ends were trimmed by 6 bases and 6 bases, with 9 bases remaining between them. Per the germline V gene, CDR1 is DFQATT and CDR2 is SNEGSKA (reference sequence). CDR3 protein: CSALHSEQYF. In DNA form, the CDR3 reads TGCAGTGCCCTCCATAGCGAGCAGTACTTC.

The chain carries TRBV5-6 and TRBJ1-4; 8 positions match TRBD1. V lost 2 bases, J lost 10 bases, and 7 bases stayed unmatched. From germline, CDR1 is SGHDT and CDR2 YYEEEE. The CDR3 extends over 14 amino acids. Here the CDR3 reads CASSFGQGTRKLFF. The CDR3 bases are TGTGCCAGCAGCTTCGGACAGGGTACTCGAAAACTGTTTTTT. The variable domain in full, with the rest retrieved from reference TRBV5-6 and TRBJ1-4, is DAGVTQSPTHLIKTRGQQVTLRCSPKSGHDTVSWYQQALGQGPQFIFQYYEEEERQRGNFPDRFSGHQFPNYSSELNVNALLLGDSALYLCASSFGQGTRKLFFGSGTQLSVL.

V usage is TRBV10-3 and J usage is TRBJ2-7; D is perhaps TRBD1 (7 bases). Germline V CDR1 and CDR2: ENHRY, SYGVKD. This CDR3 is built from 14 residues. The V gene lost 6 bases and the J gene lost 4 bases, with 16 bases spanning the gap. Here the CDR3 DNA reads TGTGCCATCAGGGCGGGACAGAGAAATTACGAGCAGTACTTC. Translated, it gives CAIRAGQRNYEQYF.